This T cell receptor (beta chain) came from a study of CD8+ T cells in alopecia areata. Study in general: Treatment of the treated patients consisted of oral tofacitinib, 5 to 10 mg twice daily.

The CDR3 covers 12 residues. Germline CDR1 is GTSNPN and CDR2 is SVGIG (reference sequence). V was pared by 3 bases and J by 5 bases, with 10 bases between. RNA, once extracted, was reverse transcribed into cDNA for use as the sequencing template. The repertoire was sequenced with immunoSEQ multiplex PCR; TCRdb's copy has only in-frame clones and lacks some. The table lists 140,000 to 150,000 clones, nearly 55% of them singletons. Study observations and caveats: Sequence data from scalp samples additionally include resident alphabeta T cells of normal skin. Only one nonresponder was present, which leaves the link between baseline CD8+ expansion and response uncertain.

As to this clone: Its cognate antigen is unknown.

The treatment was: oral pan-JAK inhibitor, 5-10 mg twice daily. The material was CD8+ T cells sorted from blood, obtained at week 4, from a patient treated with tofacitinib. This clonotype was sampled from a human donor with alopecia areata. This sequence joins TRBV30 and TRBJ1-2; no firm D call. CDR3 amino acids: CAWRARRYGYTF. The CDR3 bases are TGTGCCTGGAGGGCCAGACGGTATGGCTACACCTTC.